These T cell receptor beta chains were read from a single sample in a study of relationships among human T cell subsets. TCRdb re-called the multiplex PCR reads with MiXCR, one entry per CDR3 protein. Of fewer than 16,000 distinct CDR3 sequences listed, approximately 56% are singletons. Sample: total T cells sorted from blood. The receptors stem from a man aged 35 to 55 in good health. CDR3s include the opening cysteine and the closing phenylalanine or tryptophan. The D gene is left open where the match is weak. The size field is filled for only some rows; it gives once, few, many or a size class.

size: once
J: TRBJ2-3
length: 16
D: TRBD2
V: TRBV28
CDR3: CASNYMTSGNTDTQYF
DNA: TGTGCCAGCAATTACATGACTAGCGGGAACACAGATACGCAGTATTTT

size: few
J: TRBJ1-1
length: 13
D: NA
V: TRBV5-1
CDR3: CASSLWGGTEAFF
DNA: TGCGCCAGCAGCTTGTGGGGGGGGACTGAAGCTTTCTTT

size: NA
J: TRBJ1-5
length: 14
D: NA
V: TRBV12-3/TRBV12-4
CDR3: CASSRGVSGQPQHF
DNA: TGTGCCAGCAGTCGTGGAGTGTCGGGACAGCCCCAGCATTTT

size: NA
J: TRBJ2-7
length: 13
D: NA
V: TRBV3-1
CDR3: CASSRTKGGEQYF
DNA: TGTGCCAGCAGCCGAACTAAGGGAGGCGAGCAGTACTTC

size: NA
J: TRBJ2-7
length: 13
D: TRBD1
V: TRBV2
CDR3: CASDEGQGIEQYF
DNA: TGTGCCAGCGACGAGGGACAGGGAATCGAGCAGTACTTC

size: NA
J: TRBJ2-7
length: 14
D: NA
V: TRBV5-1
CDR3: CASSSSGSSYEQYF
DNA: TGCGCCAGCAGCAGCTCTGGGAGCTCCTACGAGCAGTACTTC

size: few
J: TRBJ1-4
length: 13
D: NA
V: TRBV30
CDR3: CAWSASVNEKLFF
DNA: TGTGCCTGGAGTGCCAGCGTTAATGAAAAACTGTTTTTT

size: few
J: TRBJ1-1
length: 14
D: TRBD1
V: TRBV20-1
CDR3: CSSRDSRLNTEAFF
DNA: TGCAGTTCCCGGGACAGTCGGCTGAACACTGAAGCTTTCTTT

size: NA
J: TRBJ2-7
length: 14
D: TRBD2
V: TRBV13
CDR3: CASKTGGGPYEQYF
DNA: TGTGCCAGCAAGACGGGAGGGGGGCCCTACGAGCAGTACTTC

size: NA
J: TRBJ2-1
length: 15
D: TRBD2
V: TRBV2
CDR3: CASIPTSGGRNEQFF
DNA: TGTGCCAGCATTCCGACTAGCGGGGGGAGAAATGAGCAGTTCTTC

size: NA
J: TRBJ2-7
length: 18
D: NA
V: TRBV28
CDR3: CASSPLSFRRMLLYEQYF
DNA: TGTGCCAGCAGTCCCTTATCATTTCGGCGGATGCTCCTCTACGAGCAGTACTTC

size: NA
J: TRBJ1-1
length: 15
D: NA
V: TRBV13
CDR3: CASTQAGRGRTEAFF
DNA: TGTGCCAGCACTCAGGCGGGACGGGGCAGGACTGAAGCTTTCTTT

size: once
J: TRBJ2-5
length: 14
D: NA
V: TRBV11-1
CDR3: CASSFPAGEETQYF
DNA: TGTGCCAGCAGCTTTCCGGCAGGGGAAGAGACCCAGTACTTC

size: NA
J: TRBJ2-5
length: 14
D: NA
V: TRBV20-1
CDR3: CSAKDWQDQETQYF
DNA: TGCAGTGCTAAAGATTGGCAAGACCAAGAGACCCAGTACTTC

size: NA
J: TRBJ2-1
length: 14
D: TRBD2
V: TRBV12-3/TRBV12-4
CDR3: CASMAGGPGHEQFF
DNA: TGTGCCAGCATGGCGGGAGGGCCCGGGCATGAGCAGTTCTTC

size: NA
J: TRBJ2-1
length: 12
D: NA
V: TRBV12-3/TRBV12-4
CDR3: CASSPINNEQFF
DNA: TGTGCCAGCAGTCCGATAAACAATGAGCAGTTCTTC

size: NA
J: TRBJ1-1
length: 15
D: NA
V: TRBV12-3/TRBV12-4
CDR3: CASSPSDRMNTEAFF
DNA: TGTGCCAGCAGTCCCTCGGACAGAATGAACACTGAAGCTTTCTTT

size: NA
J: TRBJ2-7
length: 15
D: NA
V: TRBV6-5
CDR3: CASSLSALGWGEQYF
DNA: TGTGCCAGCAGTTTATCGGCTCTCGGGTGGGGCGAGCAGTACTTC

size: NA
J: TRBJ2-7
length: 14
D: TRBD1
V: TRBV6-5
CDR3: CASSLTGAAYEQYF
DNA: TGTGCCAGCAGTTTGACAGGGGCGGCCTACGAGCAGTACTTC

size: NA
J: TRBJ1-1
length: 15
D: TRBD1
V: TRBV5-1
CDR3: CASSWLTGGDTEAFF
DNA: TGCGCCAGCAGCTGGTTGACAGGGGGTGACACTGAAGCTTTCTTT

size: NA
J: TRBJ2-1
length: 12
D: NA
V: TRBV6-6
CDR3: CASTPDLGEQFF
DNA: TGTGCCAGCACCCCCGATTTAGGTGAGCAGTTCTTC

size: NA
J: TRBJ2-1
length: 15
D: NA
V: TRBV18
CDR3: CASSSGSPRYNEQFF
DNA: TGTGCCAGCTCGTCCGGGTCACCTCGCTACAATGAGCAGTTCTTC

size: NA
J: TRBJ2-7
length: 11
D: NA
V: TRBV20-1
CDR3: CSASRRDEQYF
DNA: TGCAGTGCTAGTCGCAGGGACGAGCAGTACTTC

size: few
J: TRBJ1-5
length: 15
D: NA
V: TRBV20-1
CDR3: CSARTGGRSNQPQHF
DNA: TGCAGTGCGAGGACGGGAGGGCGTAGCAATCAGCCCCAGCATTTT

size: NA
J: TRBJ2-7
length: 10
D: NA
V: TRBV29-1
CDR3: CSVEENEQYF
DNA: TGCAGCGTTGAGGAGAACGAGCAGTACTTC

size: NA
J: TRBJ2-1
length: 13
D: NA
V: TRBV27
CDR3: CASSLFSYNEQFF
DNA: TGTGCCAGCAGTCTCTTCTCCTACAATGAGCAGTTCTTC

size: NA
J: TRBJ2-7
length: 14
D: TRBD1
V: TRBV20-1
CDR3: CSAIHRDSPYEQYF
DNA: TGCAGTGCTATCCACCGGGACAGCCCTTACGAGCAGTACTTC

size: few
J: TRBJ2-1
length: 16
D: TRBD2
V: TRBV14
CDR3: CASSHGLAGGRNEQFF
DNA: TGTGCCAGCAGCCACGGACTAGCGGGGGGCAGGAATGAGCAGTTCTTC

size: NA
J: TRBJ1-5
length: 14
D: TRBD1
V: TRBV28
CDR3: CASSATGKGQPQHF
DNA: TGTGCCAGCAGTGCGACAGGGAAAGGTCAGCCCCAGCATTTT

size: NA
J: TRBJ2-1
length: 11
D: NA
V: TRBV12-3/TRBV12-4
CDR3: CASTRGNEQFF
DNA: TGTGCCAGCACCCGGGGGAATGAGCAGTTCTTC

size: NA
J: TRBJ1-1
length: 11
D: NA
V: TRBV20-1
CDR3: CSARDSVKAFF
DNA: TGCAGTGCTAGAGACTCGGTGAAAGCTTTCTTT

size: NA
J: TRBJ2-1
length: 11
D: NA
V: TRBV12-3/TRBV12-4
CDR3: CASGGVGEQFF
DNA: TGTGCCAGCGGAGGGGTAGGTGAGCAGTTCTTC

size: NA
J: TRBJ2-7
length: 17
D: NA
V: TRBV27
CDR3: CASSFRSGRESSYEQYF
DNA: TGTGCCAGCAGTTTTCGCTCCGGCAGGGAGAGCTCCTACGAGCAGTACTTC

size: once
J: TRBJ2-5
length: 16
D: TRBD1
V: TRBV6-1
CDR3: CASSTRDRDWQETQYF
DNA: TGTGCCAGCAGCACACGGGACAGGGATTGGCAAGAGACCCAGTACTTC

size: NA
J: TRBJ2-5
length: 18
D: TRBD2
V: TRBV28
CDR3: CASSPTSTSGGAEETQYF
DNA: TGTGCCAGCAGTCCAACCTCGACTAGCGGGGGGGCGGAAGAGACCCAGTACTTC

size: few
J: TRBJ2-3
length: 15
D: NA
V: TRBV11-2
CDR3: CASSLTRTTTDTQYF
DNA: TGTGCCAGCAGCTTAACCCGTACCACCACAGATACGCAGTATTTT

size: NA
J: TRBJ2-5
length: 16
D: TRBD1
V: TRBV20-1
CDR3: CSAPKTGVILPGTQYF
DNA: TGCAGTGCGCCTAAGACAGGGGTCATCCTCCCTGGGACCCAGTACTTC

size: NA
J: TRBJ2-1
length: 16
D: NA
V: TRBV28
CDR3: CASSLLNTNTYNEQFF
DNA: TGTGCCAGCAGTTTATTAAACACCAACACCTACAATGAGCAGTTCTTC

size: NA
J: TRBJ1-1
length: 12
D: NA
V: TRBV20-1
CDR3: CSARDYTTEAFF
DNA: TGCAGTGCTAGAGATTACACCACCGAAGCTTTCTTT

size: NA
J: TRBJ2-4
length: 14
D: NA
V: TRBV6-6
CDR3: CASSYDGLPSIQYF
DNA: TGTGCCAGCAGTTACGATGGTCTACCTAGCATTCAGTACTTC

size: once
J: TRBJ1-2
length: 14
D: TRBD1
V: TRBV28
CDR3: CASSSGQTGYGYTF
DNA: TGTGCCAGCAGTTCGGGACAGACGGGCTATGGCTACACCTTC

size: NA
J: TRBJ2-5
length: 11
D: NA
V: TRBV20-1
CDR3: CSATSLETQYF
DNA: TGCAGTGCGACGTCCCTAGAGACCCAGTACTTC

size: NA
J: TRBJ2-1
length: 16
D: NA
V: TRBV14
CDR3: CASSQEKRRGYNEQFF
DNA: TGTGCCAGCAGCCAAGAAAAGCGGCGAGGGTACAATGAGCAGTTCTTC

size: once
J: TRBJ2-7
length: 14
D: TRBD2
V: TRBV2
CDR3: CASSQGLVSHEQYF
DNA: TGTGCCAGCAGCCAGGGACTAGTTAGCCACGAGCAGTACTTC

size: NA
J: TRBJ1-4
length: 14
D: NA
V: TRBV29-1
CDR3: CSVLIGGAVEKLFF
DNA: TGCAGCGTCCTCATCGGGGGCGCGGTTGAAAAACTGTTTTTT

size: few
J: TRBJ2-5
length: 16
D: TRBD2
V: TRBV4-1
CDR3: CASRQGAGGPRETQYF
DNA: TGCGCCAGCAGACAAGGTGCGGGAGGGCCTCGGGAGACCCAGTACTTC

size: NA
J: TRBJ2-3
length: 15
D: TRBD2
V: TRBV6-4
CDR3: CASSPGLAETDTQYF
DNA: TGTGCCAGCAGCCCCGGACTAGCGGAAACAGATACGCAGTATTTT

size: once
J: TRBJ1-6
length: 12
D: NA
V: TRBV25-1
CDR3: CASSGGGSPLHF
DNA: TGTGCCAGCAGTGGAGGAGGTTCACCCCTCCACTTT

size: NA
J: TRBJ2-3
length: 12
D: NA
V: TRBV11-2
CDR3: CASSHPGDTQYF
DNA: TGTGCCAGCAGCCATCCCGGAGATACGCAGTATTTT

size: medium-sized
J: TRBJ2-3
length: 14
D: NA
V: TRBV11-2
CDR3: CASSLNGVTDTQYF
DNA: TGTGCCAGCAGCTTGAACGGGGTCACAGATACGCAGTATTTT

size: NA
J: TRBJ2-7
length: 12
D: NA
V: TRBV2
CDR3: CASSWTPYEQYF
DNA: TGTGCCAGCAGTTGGACACCCTACGAGCAGTACTTC